These T cell receptor beta chains were read from a single sample in a study of T-cell reconstitution after alpha-beta-depleted transplantation in children. TCRdb reanalysed the PCR reads using MiXCR and keeps one entry per CDR3 protein. Here the sample spans about 48,000 distinct CDR3 sequences, 5.5% to 7.5% being singletons. The input for sequencing was PBMCs, mostly from graft donor cells, taken 60 days after TCRalphabeta/CD19-depleted stem cell transplant. All receptors come from a female patient aged 2 to 10 who had a stem cell transplant for aplastic anemia, so the T cells may come from the graft donor. Both conserved end residues are part of each CDR3. A D gene is named only where the DNA matches it firmly. Not every row has a clone size; where given, it reads once, few, many or a size class.

v_call,j_call,d_call,clone_size,cdr3_length,cdr3_nt,cdr3_aa
TRBV29-1,TRBJ1-2,TRBD1,many,15,TGCAGCGTTGAAGGGGAACCGGGACAGGACTATGGCTACACCTTC,CSVEGEPGQDYGYTF
TRBV7-2,TRBJ2-3,.,many,14,TGTGCCAGCAGCTTAGTCTATAGCACAGATACGCAGTATTTT,CASSLVYSTDTQYF
TRBV5-1,TRBJ1-4,TRBD1,many,14,TGCGCCAGCAGTCCCGGGACAGGTACCGAAAAACTGTTTTTT,CASSPGTGTEKLFF
TRBV28,TRBJ1-5,.,.,15,TGTGCCAGCAGTTTATACAGGTCTAGCAATCAGCCCCAGCATTTT,CASSLYRSSNQPQHF
TRBV12-3/TRBV12-4,TRBJ2-3,.,many,12,TGTGCCAGCGGTCTATTTCAGGGGAGCCGGTATTTT,CASGLFQGSRYF
TRBV24-1,TRBJ2-1,TRBD2,many,18,TGTGCCACCAGTGATTCCCCTTTCGCTAGCGGGAGGGTCCGTGAGCAGTTCTTC,CATSDSPFASGRVREQFF
TRBV15,TRBJ2-5,.,.,14,TGTGCCACGGGTGGACCCCGGGGTTCAGGGACCCAGTACTTC,CATGGPRGSGTQYF
TRBV24-1,TRBJ1-4,.,many,13,TGTGCCACCATCAGCGGGGGCTCTGAAAAACTGTTTTTT,CATISGGSEKLFF
TRBV5-5,TRBJ2-1,.,many,14,TGTGCCAGCAGCTGGGCCTGGGGAGAGGATGAGCAGTTCTTC,CASSWAWGEDEQFF
TRBV7-3,TRBJ1-5,.,.,12,TGTGCCAGCACAGTAGGAGATCAGCCCCAGCATTTT,CASTVGDQPQHF
TRBV6-6,TRBJ2-7,.,many,12,TGTGCCAGCAGCCAAACCTTCGGCGAGCAGTACTTC,CASSQTFGEQYF
TRBV9,TRBJ2-4,.,few,14,TGTGCCAGCAGCGTAGGGGGGGCCAAAAACATTCAGTACTTC,CASSVGGAKNIQYF
TRBV29-1,TRBJ2-2,TRBD2,many,14,TGCAGCGCACGCCGGGGGGGGGCGGCCGGGGAGCTGTTTTTT,CSARRGGAAGELFF
TRBV4-2,TRBJ2-2,.,many,15,TGTGCCAGCAGCCTCGAGGACCTAGACACCGGGGAGCTGTTTTTT,CASSLEDLDTGELFF
TRBV6-6,TRBJ2-1,.,many,15,TGTGCCAGCAGTTACTCCGCGGGGACCTACAATGAGCAGTTCTTC,CASSYSAGTYNEQFF
TRBV2,TRBJ2-7,TRBD2,many,12,TGTGCCAGTAGGCGGGAGGCTGGAGAGCAGTACTTC,CASRREAGEQYF
TRBV20-1,TRBJ2-5,TRBD2,many,15,TGCAGTGCTGACGGGAGCGGGAGGATGGGGGAGACCCAGTACTTC,CSADGSGRMGETQYF
TRBV7-2,TRBJ2-7,TRBD2,many,18,TGTGCCAGCAGCTTAGCGAAAATAGCGGGGACGAGTGTCTACGAGCAGTACTTC,CASSLAKIAGTSVYEQYF
TRBV20-1,TRBJ2-3,.,many,13,TGCAGTGCTGGGAGAAGGGGGATTATTACGCAGTATTTT,CSAGRRGIITQYF
TRBV3-1,TRBJ1-1,.,many,13,TGTGCCAGCAGCCTCACACCTAACACTGAAGCTTTCTTT,CASSLTPNTEAFF
TRBV12-3/TRBV12-4,TRBJ2-1,.,.,14,TGTGCCAGCAGTTACCGCAGCTCCTACAATGAGCAGTTCTTC,CASSYRSSYNEQFF
TRBV29-1,TRBJ1-2,.,many,13,TGCAGCGTCAAGGACAGACCTAACTATGGCTACACCTTC,CSVKDRPNYGYTF
TRBV20-1,TRBJ1-4,.,many,11,TGCAGTGCTAGAGAGAATGAAAAACTGTTTTTT,CSARENEKLFF
TRBV7-2,TRBJ1-3,.,many,12,TGTGCCAGCAGCTTATGGAGAAACACCATATATTTT,CASSLWRNTIYF
TRBV7-2,TRBJ2-4,.,.,14,TGTGCCAGCAGCCCCGAAGGGGCCAAAAACATTCAGTACTTC,CASSPEGAKNIQYF
TRBV28,TRBJ1-6,.,many,16,TGTGCCAGCAGTTCCCCGGCGGGGGTGACTAATTCACCCCTCCACTTT,CASSSPAGVTNSPLHF
TRBV2,TRBJ1-1,.,many,13,TGTGCCAGCAGTGCTGGTGAGAACACTGAAGCTTTCTTT,CASSAGENTEAFF
TRBV6-2/TRBV6-3,TRBJ2-1,.,many,13,TGTGCCAGCAGTTGGGGGGAAGGGGCCAAGCAGTTCTTC,CASSWGEGAKQFF
TRBV12-3/TRBV12-4,TRBJ1-5,TRBD1,many,14,TGTGCCAGCAGTTGGGACAGAACCGGGCAGCCCCAGCATTTT,CASSWDRTGQPQHF
TRBV5-6,TRBJ2-3,.,many,15,TGTGCCAGCAGCTTCCCAGGGGAGAGCTCCGATACGCAGTATTTT,CASSFPGESSDTQYF
TRBV10-3,TRBJ2-5,.,medium-sized,13,TGTGCCATCAGTGGAGGTAGCCTGGAGACCCAGTACTTC,CAISGGSLETQYF
TRBV3-1,TRBJ1-2,.,few,13,TGTGCCAGCAGCCAAGATCGAGTATATGGCTACACCTTC,CASSQDRVYGYTF
TRBV12-3/TRBV12-4,TRBJ2-1,TRBD2,many,18,TGTGCCAGCAGGAGGAAGATAGCGGGGGAGAGCTCCTACAATGAGCAGTTCTTC,CASRRKIAGESSYNEQFF
TRBV18,TRBJ2-2,TRBD2,few,17,TGTGCCAGCTCACCTACTGGACTAGCGGGAAACACCGGGGAGCTGTTTTTT,CASSPTGLAGNTGELFF
TRBV7-3,TRBJ2-3,TRBD2,many,14,TGTGCCACCCCGGGGGTAGCGGGAGCAGATACGCAGTATTTT,CATPGVAGADTQYF
TRBV20-1,TRBJ2-7,.,many,14,TGCAGTGCTAGCCGACTAGTAATGACCTACGAGCAGTACTTC,CSASRLVMTYEQYF
TRBV6-6,TRBJ2-1,.,many,17,TGTGCCAGCAGTTACAGAGGGGGGCGGGGGCTTCCCAATGAGCAGTTCTTC,CASSYRGGRGLPNEQFF
TRBV2,TRBJ2-7,TRBD1,.,12,TGTGCCAGTTCGCAGGGGGTGAGGGAGCAGTGCTTC,CASSQGVREQCF
TRBV6-5,TRBJ2-5,TRBD2,many,14,TGTGCCAGCAGTTTTAGCGGGGCGGCGGAGACCCAGTACTTC,CASSFSGAAETQYF
TRBV20-1,TRBJ1-2,.,.,11,TGCAGTGCTAGAGGGACAGATGGCTACACCTTC,CSARGTDGYTF
TRBV10-3,TRBJ1-5,TRBD1,many,17,TGTGCCATCAGCGAAAGACAGGGGGCGCGTAGCAATCAGCCCCAGCATTTT,CAISERQGARSNQPQHF
TRBV7-3,TRBJ2-1,TRBD2,many,17,TGTGCCAGCAGCTGGACTAGCGGGGGGGAGTCCTACAATGAGCAGTTCTTC,CASSWTSGGESYNEQFF
TRBV16,TRBJ2-4,.,few,15,TGTGCCAGCAGCCAAGGAGAAACTAGAGTAAGAATTCAGTACTTC,CASSQGETRVRIQYF
TRBV9,TRBJ2-1,TRBD2,many,15,TGTGCCAGCAGCGTAGGCTGGGGGACTAGTAGTGAGCAGTTCTTC,CASSVGWGTSSEQFF
TRBV5-5,TRBJ1-1,.,many,12,TGTGCCAGCAGCCAGACAGAGAATGAAGCTTTCTTT,CASSQTENEAFF
TRBV12-3/TRBV12-4,TRBJ2-5,TRBD1,many,14,TGTGCCAGCAGTCCGAGGACAGGGGAAGAGACCCAGTACTTC,CASSPRTGEETQYF
TRBV6-5,TRBJ2-5,.,many,13,TGTGCCAGCAGTTACGGCCCTAAAGAGACCCAGTACTTC,CASSYGPKETQYF
TRBV7-2,TRBJ2-7,TRBD2,many,15,TGTGCCAGCAGCCCAGCGGGAAGGGCCCGGAACGAGCAGTACTTC,CASSPAGRARNEQYF
TRBV7-5,TRBJ2-1,.,.,16,.,CISVPEAPVSGNEQFF
TRBV6-6,TRBJ2-1,TRBD2,many,13,TGTGCCAGCAGTTACCTCGGCGGGGGTGAGCAGTTCTTC,CASSYLGGGEQFF
TRBV7-6,TRBJ1-4,TRBD1,.,16,TGTGCCAGCAGCTTGACAGGGGGCGCAACTAATGAAAAACTGTTCTTT,CASSLTGGATNEKLFF
TRBV7-9,TRBJ1-2,TRBD1,many,15,TGTGCCAGCAGCTTGGGGACAGTAGCTAACTATGGCTACACCTTC,CASSLGTVANYGYTF
TRBV5-1,TRBJ2-5,TRBD2,many,18,TGCGCCAGCAGAATCAATCCGGGACTAGCGGGAGGATGGGGGACCCAGTACTTC,CASRINPGLAGGWGTQYF
TRBV5-1,TRBJ1-1,.,.,16,TGCGCCAGCAGCTTACGGTCCCAGGGAGGGGACACTGAAGCTTTCTTT,CASSLRSQGGDTEAFF
TRBV5-1,TRBJ2-5,.,many,16,.,CASSFGPGQGTQTQYF
TRBV14,TRBJ2-7,.,.,15,TGTGCCAGCAGCCAAGACAGCTTAAAACTCTACGAGCAGTACTTC,CASSQDSLKLYEQYF